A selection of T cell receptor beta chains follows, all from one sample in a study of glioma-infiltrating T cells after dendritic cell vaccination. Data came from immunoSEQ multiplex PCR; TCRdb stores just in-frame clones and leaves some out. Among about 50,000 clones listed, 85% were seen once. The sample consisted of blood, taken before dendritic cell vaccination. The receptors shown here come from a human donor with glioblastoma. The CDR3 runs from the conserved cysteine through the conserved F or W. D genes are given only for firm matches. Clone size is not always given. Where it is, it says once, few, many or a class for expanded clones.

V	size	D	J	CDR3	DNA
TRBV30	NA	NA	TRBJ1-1	CAWSRRQEDTEAFF	TGTGCCTGGAGTCGGCGACAGGAGGACACTGAAGCTTTCTTT
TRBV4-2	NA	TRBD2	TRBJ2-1	CASSQGAGGRNEQFF	TGTGCCAGCAGCCAAGGGGCGGGGGGGCGCAATGAGCAGTTCTTC
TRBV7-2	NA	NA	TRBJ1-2	CASSLIGEEGYTF	TGTGCCAGCAGCTTAATTGGAGAGGAGGGCTACACCTTC
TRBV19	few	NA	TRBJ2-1	CASSTGHSVYNNEQFF	TGTGCCAGTAGTACCGGACACAGCGTTTACAACAATGAGCAGTTCTTC
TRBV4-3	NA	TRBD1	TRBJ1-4	CASSQDDRDEKLFF	TGCGCCAGCAGCCAAGATGACAGGGATGAAAAACTGTTTTTT
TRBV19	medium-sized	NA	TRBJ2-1	CASSKRVPSYNEQFF	TGTGCCAGTTCCAAGCGGGTGCCCTCCTACAATGAGCAGTTCTTC
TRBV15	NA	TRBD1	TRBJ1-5	CATSSPGQARRTQHF	TGTGCCACCAGCAGTCCGGGACAGGCCCGTCGGACCCAGCATTTT
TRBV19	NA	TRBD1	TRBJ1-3	CASKRNRGSGNTIYF	TGTGCCAGTAAACGAAACAGGGGCTCCGGAAACACCATATATTTT
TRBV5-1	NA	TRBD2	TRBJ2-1	CASSLGSSGVNEQFF	TGCGCCAGCAGCTTGGGGTCAAGCGGGGTGAATGAGCAGTTCTTC
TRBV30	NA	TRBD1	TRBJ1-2	CAGGQVLNYGYTF	TGTGCCGGTGGACAGGTCCTCAACTATGGCTACACCTTC
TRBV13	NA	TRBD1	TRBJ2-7	CASRRTDRVPYEQYF	TGTGCCAGCAGACGGACGGACAGGGTCCCCTACGAGCAGTACTTC
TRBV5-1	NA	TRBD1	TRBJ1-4	CASSASSGGRSEKLFF	TGCGCCAGCAGCGCCTCATCAGGGGGCAGGAGTGAAAAACTGTTTTTT
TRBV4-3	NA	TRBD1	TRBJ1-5	CASSQGQGLQPQHF	TGCGCCAGCAGCCAAGGACAGGGACTCCAGCCCCAGCATTTT
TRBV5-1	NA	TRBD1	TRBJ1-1	CASSSYGTGIEGNTEAFF	TGCGCCAGCAGCTCCTACGGGACAGGAATTGAGGGGAACACTGAAGCTTTCTTT
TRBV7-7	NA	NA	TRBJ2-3	CASSSQAAWTDTQYF	TGTGCTAGCAGCTCACAGGCCGCCTGGACAGATACGCAGTATTTT
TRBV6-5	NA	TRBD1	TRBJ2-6	CASRRQGAGANVLTF	TGTGCCAGCAGGCGACAGGGGGCTGGGGCCAACGTCCTGACTTTC
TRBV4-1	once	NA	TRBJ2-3	CASSLGGDTQYF	TGCGCCAGCAGCCTTGGAGGGGATACGCAGTATTTT
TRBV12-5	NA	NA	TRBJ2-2	CASGLTTGELFF	TGTGCTAGTGGTTTAACGACAGGGGAGCTGTTTTTT
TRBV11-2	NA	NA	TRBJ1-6	CASSLRGVNSPLHF	TGTGCCAGCAGCTTACGGGGTGTAAATTCCCCCCTCCACTTT
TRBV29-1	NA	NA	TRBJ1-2	CSGGGQNYGYTF	TGCAGCGGCGGGGGGCAAAACTATGGCTACACCTTC
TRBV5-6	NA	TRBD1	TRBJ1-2	CASSPRQGGYYGYTF	TGTGCCAGCAGCCCCAGACAGGGGGGGTACTATGGCTACACCTTC
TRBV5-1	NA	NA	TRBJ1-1	CASSKDTSDTEAFF	TGCGCCAGCAGCAAGGACACCTCAGACACTGAAGCTTTCTTT
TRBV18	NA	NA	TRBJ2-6	CASSPRSSGANVLTF	TGTGCCAGCTCACCGAGGAGCTCTGGGGCCAACGTCCTGACTTTC
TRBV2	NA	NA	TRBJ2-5	CASSGGGETQYF	TGTGCCAGCAGTGGAGGGGGAGAGACCCAGTACTTC
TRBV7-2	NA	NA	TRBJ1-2	CASSLYQRFSYGYTF	TGTGCCAGCAGCTTATACCAGAGGTTTTCCTATGGCTACACCTTC
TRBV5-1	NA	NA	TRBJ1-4	CASSPTLDRNEKLFF	TGCGCCAGCAGCCCGACTTTGGACAGAAATGAAAAACTGTTTTTT
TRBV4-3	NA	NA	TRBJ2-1	CASSQTLGVQNEQFF	TGCGCCAGCAGCCAGACCCTGGGCGTCCAGAATGAGCAGTTCTTC
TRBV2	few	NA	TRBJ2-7	CASAFVTGQTVF	TGTGCCAGCGCTTTTGTGACGGGACAAACGGTTTTC
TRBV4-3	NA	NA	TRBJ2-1	CASSPIPSSYNEQFF	TGCGCCAGCAGCCCAATCCCGAGCTCCTACAATGAGCAGTTCTTC
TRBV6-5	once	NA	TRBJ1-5	CASSRTGNQPQHF	TGTGCCAGCAGCCGCACAGGAAATCAGCCCCAGCATTTT
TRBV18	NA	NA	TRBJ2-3	CASSPRPGTSTDTQYF	TGTGCCAGCTCACCACGCCCGGGAACTAGCACAGATACGCAGTATTTT
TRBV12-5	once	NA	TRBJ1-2	CASGLAPGVDHGYTF	TGTGCTAGTGGTTTGGCCCCCGGGGTAGACCATGGCTACACCTTC
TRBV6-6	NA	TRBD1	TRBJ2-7	CASSQGQHSSYEQYF	TGTGCCAGCAGCCAGGGACAGCATAGCTCCTACGAGCAGTACTTC
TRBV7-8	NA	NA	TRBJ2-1	CASSIYDEQFF	TGTGCCAGCAGCATCTACGATGAGCAGTTCTTC
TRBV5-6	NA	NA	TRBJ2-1	CASSLLPGSYNEQFF	TGTGCCAGCAGCTTGTTGCCGGGCTCCTACAATGAGCAGTTCTTC
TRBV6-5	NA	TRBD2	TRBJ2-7	CASTWTSGSSYEQYF	TGTGCCAGCACCTGGACTAGCGGGAGCTCCTACGAGCAGTACTTC
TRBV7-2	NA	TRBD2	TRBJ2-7	CASSLSGGGAYEQYF	TGTGCCAGCAGCTTATCAGGCGGGGGTGCCTACGAGCAGTACTTC
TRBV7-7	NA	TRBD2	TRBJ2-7	CASSPGTSGLGEQYF	TGTGCCAGCAGCCCAGGGACTAGCGGACTTGGGGAGCAGTACTTC
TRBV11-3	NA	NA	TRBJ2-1	CASSSTFLGAAYNEQFF	TGTGCCAGCAGCTCCACTTTTCTGGGGGCCGCTTACAATGAGCAGTTCTTC
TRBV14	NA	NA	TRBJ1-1	CASSPVGTGQKNTEAFF	TGTGCCAGCAGCCCGGTTGGAACGGGACAAAAGAACACTGAAGCTTTCTTT
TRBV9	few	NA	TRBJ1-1	CASSEAPGLRTEAFF	TGTGCCAGCAGCGAGGCCCCGGGACTAAGGACTGAAGCTTTCTTT
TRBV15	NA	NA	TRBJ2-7	CATSRAGLGAHYEQYF	TGTGCCACCAGCAGAGCCGGGCTTGGGGCTCACTACGAGCAGTACTTC
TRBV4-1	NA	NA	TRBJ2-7	CASRGGGTLSFYEQYF	TGCGCCAGCAGAGGGGGCGGGACTCTCAGCTTCTACGAGCAGTACTTC
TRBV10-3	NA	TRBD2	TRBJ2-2	CAISPRAAGTGELFF	TGTGCCATCAGTCCCAGGGCAGCGGGGACCGGGGAGCTGTTTTTT
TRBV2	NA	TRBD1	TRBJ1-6	CASRTMTGVNSPLHF	TGTGCCAGCAGGACGATGACAGGGGTAAATTCACCCCTCCACTTT
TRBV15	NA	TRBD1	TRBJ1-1	CATSRVDRETEAFF	TGTGCCACCAGCAGAGTTGACAGGGAGACTGAAGCTTTCTTT
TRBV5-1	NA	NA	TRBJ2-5	CASGLGRATSGETQYF	TGCGCCAGCGGCTTGGGCAGGGCTACTTCAGGGGAGACCCAGTACTTC
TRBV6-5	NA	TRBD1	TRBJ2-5	CASSTRQGVETQYF	TGTGCCAGCAGTACCCGACAGGGGGTCGAGACCCAGTACTTC
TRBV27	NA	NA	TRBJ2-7	CASSLERTSYEQYF	TGTGCCAGCAGTTTGGAGAGGACATCCTACGAGCAGTACTTC
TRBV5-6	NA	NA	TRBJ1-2	CASSSWWAAGGYTF	TGTGCCAGCAGCTCCTGGTGGGCCGCGGGAGGCTACACCTTC
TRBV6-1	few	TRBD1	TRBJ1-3	CASRGTGSGNTIYF	TGTGCCAGCAGAGGGACAGGTTCGGGAAACACCATATATTTT
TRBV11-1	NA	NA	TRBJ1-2	CASSRGNYGYTF	TGTGCCAGCAGCCGGGGGAACTATGGCTACACCTTC
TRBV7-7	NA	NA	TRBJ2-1	CASSSNLAGNNEQFF	TGTGCCAGCAGCTCCAACTTGGCAGGGAACAATGAGCAGTTCTTC
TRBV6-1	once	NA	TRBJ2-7	CAIRRRDEQYF	TGTGCCATCAGGAGGCGCGACGAGCAGTACTTC
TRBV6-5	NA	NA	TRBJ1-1	CASSYGDTLNTEAFF	TGTGCCAGCAGTTACGGTGACACCCTTAACACTGAAGCTTTCTTT